These 31 T cell receptor beta chains were sequenced from one sample in a study of blood T cell repertoires in COVID-19. Method: immunoSEQ multiplex PCR; TCRdb's copy keeps in-frame clones and lacks some. Of about 28,000 clones listed, more than 65% are singletons. The sample was peripheral blood. All receptors come from a woman aged 55-75 years with acute or convalescent COVID-19.

The V call is TRBV4-1, the J call TRBJ1-2, with 9 bases matching TRBD1. V lost 0 bases and J lost 3; bases outside the gene matches: 11. This CDR3 spans 18 amino acids. The germline CDR1 and CDR2 sequences are MGHRA and YSYEKL. The CDR3 sequence: CASSQDIRTGVGDYGYTF. In nucleotides, the CDR3 is TGCGCCAGCAGCCAAGACATACGGACAGGGGTGGGGGACTATGGCTACACCTTC.

CDR3 nucleotides: TGTGCCAGCAGCTTGACAGGGGGCGGCGATGGCTACACCTTC. As protein: CASSLTGGGDGYTF. V gene TRBV3-1 (or the pseudogene TRBV3-2) combines with J gene TRBJ1-2; 10 nucleotides agree with TRBD1. V lost 5 bases to trimming and J lost 6 bases; unmatched junction nucleotides: 6. CDR3 size: 14 residues. Per germline, CDR1 LGHDT and CDR2 YNNKEL (reference sequence).

V gene TRBV6-5 combines with J gene TRBJ2-1, with a weak D call TRBD2 (6 bases). Trimming stripped 6 bases from V and 1 base from J, with 10 bases between. The CDR3 consists of 14 residues. CDR1 and CDR2 (germline): MNHEY, SVGAGI. The CDR3 DNA sequence: TGTGCCAGCAGAGCGACTAGTTCCTACAATGAGCAGTTCTTC. It codes for CASRATSSYNEQFF.

The CDR3 here is CAVGIIFTLHF. The CDR3 coding sequence is TGTGCCGTCGGGATAATATTCACCCTCCACTTT. The V and J genes are TRBV19 and TRBJ1-6; D is ambiguous. This CDR3 has 11 residues. CDR1 is LNHDA and CDR2 is SQIVND in the germline V gene (reference sequence). V was trimmed by 11 bases and J by 14 bases, leaving 16 bases between them.

The chain carries TRBV19 and TRBJ2-6; 7 positions match TRBD1. The germline gives CDR1 LNHDA, CDR2 SQIVND (reference sequence). The V gene end was trimmed by 0 bases and the J gene end by 0 bases; junction bases not matched to a gene: 11. This CDR3 is 20 amino acids long. The CDR3 DNA sequence: TGTGCCAGTAGTATAGATAATTTAGGGGACAGTAACTCTGGGGCCAACGTCCTGACTTTC. Its protein is CASSIDNLGDSNSGANVLTF.

This sequence joins TRBV19 and TRBJ2-3; the match to TRBD1 covers 8 bases. Germline CDR1 is LNHDA and CDR2 is SQIVND (reference sequence). Trimming cost V 4 bases and J 4 bases; bases outside gene matches: 7. The CDR3 consists of 15 residues. The CDR3 spells CASSTWAGGSDTQYF. The CDR3 region has the DNA TGTGCCAGTAGTACCTGGGCAGGGGGCTCAGATACGCAGTATTTT.

The chain recombines TRBV5-4 with TRBJ2-2; perhaps TRBD1 as D (6 bases). The length of the CDR3 is 14 residues. Trimming took 2 bases from V and 7 from J, leaving 12 bases between them. Germline V lookup: CDR1 SGHNT, CDR2 YYREEE (reference sequence). CDR3 bases: TGTGCCAGCAGCTTACAGGGAAATCACGGGGAGCTGTTTTTT. It translates to CASSLQGNHGELFF.

The chain carries TRBV28 and TRBJ2-3; D is possibly TRBD1 (6 bases). Trimming cost V 9 bases and J 2 bases, with 9 bases left between them. Germline assignment: CDR1 MDHEN and CDR2 SYDVKM. The CDR3 covers 12 residues. For the CDR3, the DNA is TGTGCCAGTACAGGGTACACAGATACGCAGTATTTT. Encoded protein: CASTGYTDTQYF.

This clone was detected only once. The rearrangement uses TRBV7-9 and TRBJ2-2; 10 bases are a match to TRBD2. Trimming cost V 2 bases and J 5 bases; bases outside gene matches: 2. The CDR3 runs 15 residues. Germline-derived CDR1 and CDR2 are SEHNR and FQNEAQ (reference sequence). In DNA, the CDR3 is TGTGCCAGCAGCTTAACACTAGCGGGGACCGGGGAGCTGTTTTTT. The encoded protein is CASSLTLAGTGELFF.

The chain uses TRBV7-3 and TRBJ1-2; 8 bases agree with TRBD1. This CDR3 has 14 residues. Per germline, CDR1 SGHTA and CDR2 FQGTGA. V lost 3 bases to trimming and J lost 4 bases; unmatched junction nucleotides: 4. CDR3 in amino acids: CASSLTGATYGYTF. The CDR3 DNA reads as TGTGCCAGCAGCTTGACAGGGGCGACCTATGGCTACACCTTC. The entire variable domain, with the rest obtained from reference TRBV7-3 and TRBJ1-2, is as follows: GAGVSQTPSNKVTEKGKYVELRCDPISGHTALYWYRQSLGQGPEFLIYFQGTGAADDSGLPNDRFFAVRPEGSVSTLKIQRTERGDSAVYLCASSLTGATYGYTFGSGTRLTVV.

This chain uses TRBV12-5 with TRBJ2-3, with 13 bases identical to TRBD2. CDR3 length: 13 amino acids. Germline CDR1 LGHNT, CDR2 FRNRAP. CDR3 coding DNA: TGTGCGTCGGGACTAGCGGGGACAGATACGCAGTATTTT. This sequence encodes CASGLAGTDTQYF.

This chain links TRBV4-1 with TRBJ1-5, with D unresolved. The CDR3 is made up of 18 amino acids. Germline V gives CDR1 MGHRA, CDR2 YSYEKL. Trimming stripped 4 bases from V and 0 bases from J, with 19 bases between. CDR3 region: CASSPSRGQSYSNQPQHF. In DNA form, the CDR3 reads TGCGCCAGCAGCCCCTCACGCGGGCAGTCATATAGCAATCAGCCCCAGCATTTT.

The rearrangement links TRBV5-1 to TRBJ1-1, with TRBD1 matching over 7 bases. CDR1 and CDR2 from the germline V gene are SGHRS and YFSETQ. With 5 bases clipped from V and 4 bases from J, the junction kept 11 bases outside the gene matches. The CDR3 sequence is 15 residues long. The DNA for the CDR3 is TGCGCCAGCAGGGTTACAGGGGAATTATCCACTGAAGCTTTCTTT. Its protein product is CASRVTGELSTEAFF.

This clone has more than one count but fewer than ten. V gene TRBV30 combines with J gene TRBJ1-1; D uncertain. Per germline, CDR1 GTSNPN and CDR2 SVGIG (reference sequence). Trimming left V 5 bases short and J 2 bases short, with 18 bases between. CDR3 length equals 15 residues. The CDR3 spells CAWLAVGDYNTEAFF. For the CDR3, the DNA is TGTGCCTGGCTCGCGGTCGGAGATTACAACACTGAAGCTTTCTTT.

The rearrangement uses TRBV5-6 and TRBJ1-6; no reliable D call. CDR3 length: 15 residues. Germline CDR1 and CDR2: SGHDT and YYEEEE. V was shortened by 1 base and J by 7 bases, with 12 bases between the two germline ends. CDR3 sequence: CASSLPRERNSPLHF. The DNA of the CDR3 is TGTGCCAGCAGCTTGCCCCGAGAACGCAATTCACCCCTCCACTTT. The variable domain in full, completed from reference TRBV5-6 and TRBJ1-6, reads DAGVTQSPTHLIKTRGQQVTLRCSPKSGHDTVSWYQQALGQGPQFIFQYYEEEERQRGNFPDRFSGHQFPNYSSELNVNALLLGDSALYLCASSLPRERNSPLHFGNGTRLTVT.

This chain joins TRBV6-6 and TRBJ1-6; no firm D call. V gave up 2 bases and J gave up 10 bases, with 12 bases separating them. This CDR3 has 14 residues. In germline, CDR1 is MNHNY, CDR2 SVGAGI (reference sequence). In DNA, the CDR3 is TGTGCCAGCAGTTACGATGCGGGGAGATCACCCCTCCACTTT. Its protein is CASSYDAGRSPLHF.

The CDR3 protein is CASSADRSTGNTIYF. The CDR3 DNA follows: TGTGCCAGCAGCGCAGACAGGAGCACTGGAAACACCATATATTTT. The chain couples TRBV6-5 to TRBJ1-3, with D tentatively TRBD1 (6 bases). Germline V lookup: CDR1 MNHEY, CDR2 SVGAGI. The V end was cut by 6 bases, the J end by 2 bases, with 14 bases between. CDR3 size: 15 residues.

The genes are TRBV21-1 and TRBJ1-1. TRBV21-1 is an annotated pseudogene. The CDR3 loop spans 12 amino acids. The CDR3 nucleotides read TGTGCCAGCCGCACGGTTCGAGAGTGGGCTTTCTTT. Protein: CASRTVREWAFF.

V usage is TRBV28 and J usage is TRBJ1-2; tentatively, D is TRBD1 (5 bases). The length of the CDR3 is 15 residues. The germline V gene encodes CDR1 MDHEN and CDR2 SYDVKM. Trimming took 4 bases from V and 5 from J, leaving 17 bases between them. In DNA form, the CDR3 reads TGTGCCAGCAGTTCTCCGGGACCGGGGGGGTATGGCTACACCTTC. Protein: CASSSPGPGGYGYTF.

J is TRBJ2-4 and V is TRBV9, with 8 positions matching TRBD1. The V gene's germline CDR1 is SGDLS and CDR2 YYNGEE. The V and J ends lost 3 bases and 0 bases, in that order; junction bases with no gene match: 8. The CDR3 extends over 17 amino acids. As DNA, the CDR3 is TGTGCCAGCAGCGCCCTCGGGACAGGTATAGCCAAAAACATTCAGTACTTC. Protein product: CASSALGTGIAKNIQYF.

V is TRBV28 and J is TRBJ1-1; 8 nucleotides line up with TRBD1. The CDR3 extends over 14 amino acids. CDR1 is MDHEN and CDR2 is SYDVKM in the germline V gene. J lost 4 bases, V lost 7 bases, and 8 bases had no gene match. CDR3 in amino acids: CASTLSGGGTEAFF. The CDR3, as DNA: TGTGCCAGCACGCTTTCAGGGGGCGGCACTGAAGCTTTCTTT.

Only a few counts were recorded for this clone. The chain is built from TRBV28 and TRBJ1-2; the D gene is possibly TRBD1 (6 bases). Germline-derived CDR1 and CDR2 are MDHEN and SYDVKM. The CDR3 consists of 14 residues. Trimming left V 7 bases short and J 4 bases short, with 16 bases between. CDR3 nucleotides: TGTGCCAGCACCTCACAGGGCCCCGTCTATGGCTACACCTTC. The encoded protein is CASTSQGPVYGYTF.

The rearrangement links TRBV11-2 to TRBJ1-1; D remains ambiguous. The CDR3 spans 12 residues. Germline CDR1 reads SGHAT; CDR2 reads FQNNGV. Between the trimmed V and J ends, which lost 1 base and 6 bases, there was a span of 6 bases. The CDR3: CASSLVFSEAFF. For the CDR3, the DNA is TGTGCCAGCAGCTTAGTGTTCTCTGAAGCTTTCTTT.

This chain connects TRBV7-6 to TRBJ2-2, with D unresolved. Trimming pared 2 bases from V and 1 base from J, leaving 11 bases between. This CDR3 contains 16 residues. Germline CDR1 is SGHVS and CDR2 is FNYEAQ. Here the CDR3 reads CASSLISTVNTGELFF. CDR3 nucleotide sequence: TGTGCCAGCAGCTTAATATCAACAGTGAACACCGGGGAGCTGTTTTTT. The whole variable domain, filled in from reference TRBV7-6 and TRBJ2-2, reads GAGVSQSPRYKVTKRGQDVALRCDPISGHVSLYWYRQALGQGPEFLTYFNYEAQQDKSGLPNDRFSAERPEGSISTLTIQRTEQRDSAMYRCASSLISTVNTGELFFGEGSRLTVL.

The gene calls are TRBV29-1 and TRBJ1-3; D gene unclear. Germline CDR1 reads SQVTM; CDR2 reads ANQGSEA. This CDR3 contains 13 residues. With 1 base removed from V and 3 bases from J, the gap between germline ends came to 7 bases. The CDR3 DNA sequence: TGCAGCGTTGAAGCTTCGTATGGAAACACCATATATTTT. This codes for CSVEASYGNTIYF.

The J gene is TRBJ1-6, the V gene TRBV6-6; TRBD1 aligns across 8 bases. The germline CDR1 and CDR2 sequences are MNHNY and SVGAGI (reference sequence). Trimming removed 6 bases from V and 4 bases from J; junction bases left unmatched: 5. The CDR3 loop spans 15 amino acids. This CDR3 is CASRQGGSYNSPLHF. The CDR3 DNA follows: TGTGCCAGCAGACAGGGGGGATCATATAATTCACCCCTCCACTTT.

The gene calls are TRBV9 and TRBJ1-1; no clear D. This CDR3 is built from 12 residues. Germline V gene lookup returns CDR1 SGDLS and CDR2 YYNGEE. The V gene lost 4 bases and the J gene lost 7 bases, with 11 bases spanning the gap. The CDR3 sequence is CASSPTRHEAFF. The CDR3 nucleotides read TGTGCCAGCAGCCCAACCAGACATGAAGCTTTCTTT.

The chain joins TRBV5-1 to TRBJ2-1, with a tentative D call TRBD1 (6 bases). Germline V gene sequence: CDR1 SGHRS, CDR2 YFSETQ. Trimming left V 6 bases short and J 4 bases short, with 20 bases between. The CDR3 sequence is 16 residues long. This chain's CDR3 is CASTMTGTLEYNEQFF. The CDR3, as DNA: TGCGCCAGCACCATGACCGGGACACTGGAATACAATGAGCAGTTCTTC.

In DNA, the CDR3 is TGTGCCAGCAGCAAAGGGGAGGGGGTGGACACTGAAGCTTTCTTT. This gives the protein CASSKGEGVDTEAFF. This chain links TRBV21-1 with TRBJ1-1. TRBV21-1 is noted as a pseudogene. The CDR3 contains 15 residues.

The chain links TRBV2 to TRBJ2-4; the D gene is possibly TRBD1 (5 bases). The CDR3 has 15 amino acids. CDR1 SNHLY and CDR2 FYNNEI come from the germline V gene. V gave up 2 bases and J gave up 3 bases, with 11 bases separating them. CDR3 region: CASSEQGLLKNIQYF. Here the CDR3 DNA reads TGTGCCAGCAGTGAACAGGGATTACTCAAAAACATTCAGTACTTC.

The genes are TRBV18 and TRBJ2-3; 11 bases map to TRBD2. Germline trimming cut 2 bases from V and 4 bases from J; bases unmatched to any gene: 8. Germline CDR1 reads KGHSH; CDR2 reads LQKENI. CDR3 size: 17 residues. Written as DNA, the CDR3 is TGTGCCAGCTCACCAGGGGCTAGCGGGGGGCCGTCAGATACGCAGTATTTT. It codes for CASSPGASGGPSDTQYF.